This T cell receptor beta chain came from a study of blood T cell repertoires in COVID-19. Study details: From the United States, Italy and Spain came samples of acute and convalescent COVID-19. Sources were T cells, B-cell-depleted T cells, or PBMCs; the material itself was cDNA or gDNA.

In the authors' workflow: Researchers report that nucleated cell counts were estimated from reference gene primer amplification. TCRdb's table, derived via immunoSEQ multiplex PCR, lists solely in-frame clones and lacks some. V and J calls plus clone size are reproduced from that table; the DNA served to infer D and trimming. The data show 150,000 to 200,000 clones, with more than 90% seen just once and roughly a sixth held by the top ten. The CDR3 is 13 amino acids. Germline CDR1 is LNHDA and CDR2 is SQIVND (reference sequence). The germline V and J ends were trimmed by 6 bases and 7 bases, with 15 bases remaining between them.

The sample comprised peripheral blood. The TCR was taken from a man in his sixties with active or convalescent COVID-19. The chain couples TRBV19 to TRBJ1-2, with D maybe TRBD1 (5 bases). The CDR3 sequence is CASSRTAQGGYTF. DNA for the CDR3: TGTGCCAGTAGCAGGACGGCCCAGGGTGGCTACACCTTC.